One and the same sample provided the 28 T cell receptor beta chains below, sequenced in a study of T cell responses to AZD1222 COVID-19 vaccine. Profiled with immunoSEQ multiplex PCR; TCRdb holds only in-frame clones, not every one. The sample comprises around 110,000 clones, roughly 88% of which are singletons, and over 8.5% rests with the top ten. Specimen: peripheral blood, collected on day 0 of AZD1222 vaccination. Receptors were obtained from an adult in good health.

The chain is built from TRBV7-6 and TRBJ1-5; D is possibly TRBD1 (5 bases). CDR3 length equals 15 residues. Trimming cost V 5 bases and J 4 bases, with 15 bases left between them. From germline, CDR1 is SGHVS and CDR2 FNYEAQ. The CDR3 here is CASSRSSGANQPQHF. As DNA, the CDR3 is TGTGCCAGCAGCCGTTCGTCTGGGGCAAATCAGCCCCAGCATTTT.

The rearrangement links TRBV7-3 to TRBJ1-2, with D perhaps TRBD1 (5 bases). The CDR3 contains 14 residues. Germline V gives CDR1 SGHTA, CDR2 FQGTGA. The V gene lost 0 bases and the J gene lost 6 bases, with 11 bases spanning the gap. The CDR3 nucleotides read TGTGCCAGCAGCTTAACGGGCAGGGCGGATGGCTACACCTTC. Translation gives CASSLTGRADGYTF.

The rearrangement uses TRBV4-2 and TRBJ1-2; 11 bases are shared with TRBD1. The CDR3 consists of 18 residues. Germline trimming cut 4 bases from V and 4 bases from J; bases unmatched to any gene: 14. CDR1 is LGHNA, CDR2 YNFKEQ, per germline. The CDR3, as DNA: TGTGCCAGCAGCCTCCTACGGGTGGACAGGGGGCTTAGCTATGGCTACACCTTC. Translation: CASSLLRVDRGLSYGYTF.

This clone is classed as medium-sized. The chain joins TRBV2 to TRBJ2-5; 9 nucleotides agree with TRBD1. Germline CDR1 is SNHLY and CDR2 is FYNNEI. V trimming: 0 bases; J trimming: 3 bases; junction bases outside the gene matches: 2. The CDR3 is made up of 15 amino acids. Here the CDR3 DNA reads TGTGCCAGCAGTGAAGCCTGGACAGGGGAAGAGACCCAGTACTTC. Its translation is CASSEAWTGEETQYF. Full variable domain (outside the CDR3, taken from reference TRBV2 and TRBJ2-5): EPEVTQTPSHQVTQMGQEVILRCVPISNHLYFYWYRQILGQKVEFLVSFYNNEISEKSEIFDDQFSVERPDGSNFTLKIRSTKLEDSAMYFCASSEAWTGEETQYFGPGTRLLVL.

This chain links TRBV4-2 with TRBJ2-3, with D maybe TRBD1 (6 bases). The CDR3 is made up of 15 amino acids. Germline V lookup: CDR1 LGHNA, CDR2 YNFKEQ. The V gene lost 1 base and the J gene lost 0 bases, with 8 bases spanning the gap. CDR3 sequence: CASSQGTGSTDTQYF. CDR3 in DNA: TGTGCCAGCAGCCAAGGAACAGGGAGCACAGATACGCAGTATTTT.

DNA for the CDR3: TGTGCCAGCAGCTTAGGGGGTTCGCAGTACAATGAGCAGTTCTTC. Protein: CASSLGGSQYNEQFF. The V gene is TRBV7-3, the J gene TRBJ2-1; D might be TRBD1 or TRBD2, each matching 5 bases. CDR3 size: 15 residues. Trimming took 2 bases from V and 4 from J, leaving 12 bases between them. Germline V gene lookup returns CDR1 SGHTA and CDR2 FQGTGA. Based on the CDR3 plus reference TRBV7-3 and TRBJ2-1, the full variable domain is GAGVSQTPSNKVTEKGKYVELRCDPISGHTALYWYRQSLGQGPEFLIYFQGTGAADDSGLPNDRFFAVRPEGSVSTLKIQRTERGDSAVYLCASSLGGSQYNEQFFGPGTRLTVL.

This chain joins TRBV19 and TRBJ1-3; D is undetermined. Per the germline V gene, CDR1 is LNHDA and CDR2 is SQIVND (reference sequence). There are 14 residues in the CDR3. V shed 5 bases and J shed 0 bases, with 8 bases lying between them. CDR3 sequence (DNA): TGTGCCAGTAGTGAGGGAGACTCTGGAAACACCATATATTTT. Translation: CASSEGDSGNTIYF.

V and J are TRBV5-1 and TRBJ2-3; D might be TRBD2 (6 bases). Germline V gene data show CDR1 as SGHRS and CDR2 as YFSETQ. The CDR3 has 17 residues. V was cut by 7 bases and J by 1 base, with 22 bases left in between. CDR3 amino acids: CASRAASGRSGTDTQYF. The CDR3 DNA follows: TGCGCCAGCCGGGCCGCCTCGGGGAGGTCAGGCACAGATACGCAGTATTTT.

This chain connects TRBV28 to TRBJ1-1, with D uncertain. Germline V gives CDR1 MDHEN, CDR2 SYDVKM. This CDR3 region has 12 residues. The ends were cut back, 8 bases at V and 2 bases at J, with 9 bases in the middle. CDR3 DNA sequence: TGTGCCAGCCTGTTGGGTAACACTGAAGCTTTCTTT. Its translation: CASLLGNTEAFF.

CDR3 in DNA: TGTGCCAGCAGCTTCTCTGCCGGTGTTTCCTACGAGCAGTACTTC. It encodes CASSFSAGVSYEQYF. V and J are TRBV5-4 and TRBJ2-7; no clear D gene. The ends were cut back, 2 bases at V and 1 base at J, with 13 bases in the middle. Germline V gene data show CDR1 as SGHNT and CDR2 as YYREEE (reference sequence). The CDR3 spans 15 residues. Full variable domain (outside the CDR3, taken from reference TRBV5-4 and TRBJ2-7): ETGVTQSPTHLIKTRGQQVTLRCSSQSGHNTVSWYQQALGQGPQFIFQYYREEENGRGNFPPRFSGLQFPNYSSELNVNALELDDSALYLCASSFSAGVSYEQYFGPGTRLTVT.

A few counts support this clone. V is TRBV7-9 and J is TRBJ2-2, with D unresolved. Looked up from germline, CDR1 is SEHNR and CDR2 is FQNEAQ (reference sequence). The CDR3 extends over 13 amino acids. V lost 3 bases and J 3 bases, leaving 5 bases between the germline ends. The CDR3 DNA reads as TGTGCCAGCAGCTTTGAGGACACCGGGGAGCTGTTTTTT. This gives the protein CASSFEDTGELFF.

V and J are TRBV6-1 and TRBJ1-2; D unclear. Germline loops: CDR1 MNHNS, CDR2 SASEGT. The CDR3 is 14 amino acids. Trimming removed 0 bases at V and 4 bases at J, with 9 bases between. The CDR3: CASSEASRIYGYTF. CDR3 in DNA: TGTGCCAGCAGTGAAGCGTCCAGGATCTATGGCTACACCTTC.

The chain couples TRBV7-2 to TRBJ2-1; D possibly corresponds to TRBD1 (5 bases). CDR1 is SGHTA and CDR2 is FQGNSA in the germline V gene. V shed 7 bases and J shed 6 bases, with 13 bases lying between them. The length of the CDR3 is 13 residues. CDR3 sequence reads: CASTPREGNEQFF. CDR3 bases: TGTGCCAGCACCCCCAGGGAAGGCAATGAGCAGTTCTTC.

Comment on this clone: The junction does not match germline at one end; this may be a read error. V usage is TRBV7-2 and J usage is TRBJ2-3; TRBD2 agrees at 8 bases. The CDR3 is made up of 15 amino acids. CDR1 and CDR2 from the germline V gene are SGHTA and FQGNSA. The CDR3 nucleotides are TGTGCCAGCAGCATAGCGGGACGATCCACAGATACGCAGTATTTT. Translation: CASSIAGRSTDTQYF.

The chain is built from TRBV7-6 and TRBJ1-1, with D unclear. The CDR3 loop spans 13 amino acids. The ends were cut back, 2 bases at V and 3 bases at J, with 7 bases in the middle. CDR1 SGHVS and CDR2 FNYEAQ come from the germline V gene. The CDR3 bases are TGTGCCAGCAGCTTATTGCGGGACACTGAAGCTTTCTTT. It is translated as CASSLLRDTEAFF.

Only one count was recorded for this clone. The V gene is TRBV7-8, the J gene TRBJ1-1; D is unresolved. The V end lost 5 bases, the J end lost 0 bases, and 7 bases lay between the germline ends. Germline assignment: CDR1 SGHVS and CDR2 FQNEAQ. The CDR3 contains 13 residues. DNA of the CDR3: TGTGCCAGCAGCCCAAGCTTGAACACTGAAGCTTTCTTT. Translation gives CASSPSLNTEAFF.

The J gene is TRBJ2-1, the V gene TRBV10-2; no clear D gene. The V gene's germline CDR1 is WSHSY and CDR2 SAAADI. The V end lost 8 bases, the J end lost 4 bases, and 12 bases lay between the germline ends. The CDR3 is 13 residues long. This chain's CDR3 is CASCRDLYNEQFF. The CDR3 DNA reads as TGCGCCAGCTGCCGAGATCTTTACAATGAGCAGTTCTTC.

The J gene is TRBJ1-5, the V gene TRBV7-9; tentative D call: TRBD1 (5 bases). The CDR3 loop spans 15 amino acids. The V and J ends lost 3 bases and 4 bases respectively, with 13 bases between them. Germline V gene lookup returns CDR1 SEHNR and CDR2 FQNEAQ (reference sequence). The CDR3 loop reads CASSFSQGSNQPQHF. DNA of the CDR3: TGTGCCAGCAGCTTTTCGCAGGGAAGTAATCAGCCCCAGCATTTT.

V gene TRBV5-1 combines with J gene TRBJ2-2, with TRBD1 as a possible D gene (6 bases). CDR1 and CDR2 (germline): SGHRS, YFSETQ. This CDR3 contains 17 residues. The V and J ends lost 2 bases and 1 base respectively, with 15 bases between them. CDR3 DNA sequence: TGCGCCAGCAGCTTACCGTACGGACAGCTGAACACCGGGGAGCTGTTTTTT. This encodes CASSLPYGQLNTGELFF.

The chain carries TRBV2 and TRBJ2-7, with 8 positions matching TRBD1. J was trimmed by 8 bases and V by 6 bases; bases with no gene match: 15. Per germline, CDR1 SNHLY and CDR2 FYNNEI. The CDR3 length is 15 residues. The CDR3 loop reads CASRVDPGQAAKQYF. The CDR3 bases are TGTGCCAGCAGAGTAGATCCGGGACAGGCTGCTAAGCAGTACTTC.

This clone was counted once. V gene TRBV28 combines with J gene TRBJ1-2; 7 bases fit TRBD1. The CDR3 is made up of 12 amino acids. Germline V gene lookup returns CDR1 MDHEN and CDR2 SYDVKM. After removal of 5 bases from V and 7 bases from J, the junction contained 4 bases not matched to a gene. CDR3 sequence (DNA): TGTGCCAGCAGTCCGGGGACAGTTGGCTACACCTTC. As protein: CASSPGTVGYTF.

The chain uses TRBV28 and TRBJ2-7; 11 bases agree with TRBD2. CDR3 size: 16 residues. The ends lost 7 bases at V and 4 bases at J; junction bases unmatched: 12. The germline V gene has CDR1 MDHEN and CDR2 SYDVKM. The CDR3 DNA reads as TGTGCCAGCACGCCTAGCGGGGGGATCAGGGTGTACGAGCAGTACTTC. Protein: CASTPSGGIRVYEQYF. The full variable domain, with the rest looked up from reference TRBV28 and TRBJ2-7, is DVKVTQSSRYLVKRTGEKVFLECVQDMDHENMFWYRQDPGLGLRLIYFSYDVKMKEKGDIPEGYSVSREKKERFSLILESASTNQTSMYLCASTPSGGIRVYEQYFGPGTRLTVT.

Here the CDR3 reads CASSYAGTGNTEAFF. The CDR3 DNA reads as TGTGCCAGCAGCTATGCCGGGACAGGGAACACTGAAGCTTTCTTT. This chain joins TRBV5-4 and TRBJ1-1, with 8 bases aligning to TRBD1. This CDR3 has 15 residues. V shed 3 bases and J 1 base; nucleotides not matched to a gene: 5. Germline V gene lookup returns CDR1 SGHNT and CDR2 YYREEE (reference sequence).

V usage is TRBV25-1 and J usage is TRBJ1-2; 8 nucleotides line up with TRBD1. Looked up from germline, CDR1 is MGHDK and CDR2 is SYGVNS. The junction had 7 bases not matched to a gene; V was cut back by 8 bases and J by 5 bases. CDR3 length equals 13 residues. In DNA form, the CDR3 reads TGTGCCAGCGGTCGACAGGGGCAATATGGCTACACCTTC. Amino acids: CASGRQGQYGYTF.

This chain joins TRBV5-4 and TRBJ2-7; D is unresolved. Trimming removed 4 bases at V and 0 bases at J, with 5 bases between. The CDR3 length is 12 residues. CDR1 and CDR2 from the germline V gene are SGHNT and YYREEE (reference sequence). The CDR3 DNA follows: TGTGCCAGCAGCGGTAGCTCCTACGAGCAGTACTTC. Its protein is CASSGSSYEQYF.

The chain employs TRBV4-1 and TRBJ1-5, with 9 bases aligning to TRBD1. The CDR3 is 19 amino acids. J was trimmed by 0 bases and V by 0 bases; bases with no gene match: 9. Per the germline V gene, CDR1 is MGHRA and CDR2 is YSYEKL. The DNA of the CDR3 is TGCGCCAGCAGCCAAGATAACGGACAGGGGTTTCATAGCAATCAGCCCCAGCATTTT. Translating it yields CASSQDNGQGFHSNQPQHF.

The chain joins TRBV15 to TRBJ2-3; D gene ambiguous. V lost 0 bases, J lost 5 bases, and 6 bases lay in between. CDR1 is LNHNV and CDR2 is YYDKDF in the germline V gene (reference sequence). The CDR3 covers 13 residues. Written as DNA, the CDR3 is TGTGCCACCAGCAGAGATCTTGGAGATACGCAGTATTTT. The encoded protein is CATSRDLGDTQYF.

The gene calls are TRBV6-6 and TRBJ1-2; 7 positions match TRBD1. Trimming cost V 6 bases and J 0 bases; bases outside gene matches: 4. The CDR3 covers 14 residues. In germline, CDR1 is MNHNY, CDR2 SVGAGI (reference sequence). The CDR3 region is CASSDRAANYGYTF. CDR3 coding DNA: TGTGCCAGCAGCGACAGGGCAGCTAACTATGGCTACACCTTC.